A single sample is the source of the 17 T cell receptor beta chains below, sequenced in a study of a mutant IDH1 vaccine in newly diagnosed glioma. Their antigens are not known. Stated time point: week 23, last vaccination. Vaccination comprised doses that each held 300 ug of mutant IDH1 20-mer peptide, plus topical imiquimod. Repertoires were generated with immunoSEQ multiplex PCR, while TCRdb's copy carries only in-frame clones and drops some. The sample lists roughly 70,000 clones; 84% were seen once. The starting material was PBMCs, obtained from a glioma patient whose treatment included an IDH1 peptide vaccine. The receptors originated from a man aged 18 to 30 with glioma.

This clone was counted a few times. The rearrangement links TRBV30 to TRBJ1-1, with D perhaps matching TRBD1 (5 bases). This CDR3 is 14 amino acids long. Trimming took off 2 bases at V and 1 base at J, with 11 bases between the two ends. Germline V gene lookup returns CDR1 GTSNPN and CDR2 SVGIG (reference sequence). Here the CDR3 DNA reads TGTGCCTGGAGTATGATAACAGGGAACACTGAAGCTTTCTTT. Translation: CAWSMITGNTEAFF.

This clone was counted only a few times. The chain recombines TRBV30 with TRBJ1-5, with 7 positions matching TRBD1. This CDR3 has 15 residues. V dropped 5 bases and J dropped 3; count of bases not matched to a gene: 10. Germline V gene data show CDR1 as GTSNPN and CDR2 as SVGIG (reference sequence). CDR3: CAWGKGTAHNQPQHF. CDR3 bases: TGTGCCTGGGGTAAAGGGACAGCTCACAATCAGCCCCAGCATTTT.

The V and J genes are TRBV7-9 and TRBJ2-7, with D perhaps TRBD2 (5 bases). Germline lookup yields CDR1 SEHNR and CDR2 FQNEAQ (reference sequence). CDR3 length equals 13 residues. The V and J ends lost 3 bases and 6 bases respectively, with 12 bases between them. As DNA, the CDR3 is TGTGCCAGCAGCTTGCCCAATCGGGGCGAGCAGTACTTC. Protein sequence: CASSLPNRGEQYF.

This chain connects TRBV19 to TRBJ1-6; TRBD1 is a possible D gene (5 bases). From germline, CDR1 is LNHDA and CDR2 SQIVND (reference sequence). The V gene lost 4 bases and the J gene lost 9 bases, with 16 bases spanning the gap. The CDR3 has 15 amino acids. CDR3 loop: CASSTQGPGGSPLHF. The CDR3 bases are TGTGCCAGTAGTACCCAGGGACCCGGAGGTTCACCCCTCCACTTT.

This chain connects TRBV5-4 to TRBJ2-7; D is possibly TRBD2 (6 bases). The CDR3 runs 14 residues. V lost 2 bases to trimming and J lost 5 bases, with 14 bases between them. Germline-derived CDR1 and CDR2 are SGHNT and YYREEE (reference sequence). CDR3 in amino acids: CASSFSLAPHEQYF. The CDR3 DNA reads TGTGCCAGCAGCTTTTCACTAGCCCCCCACGAGCAGTACTTC.

In DNA, the CDR3 is TGTGCCAGCAGCTCCGGGACTAGCGGGACAGGGGTTTACAATGAGCAGTTCTTC. It yields the protein CASSSGTSGTGVYNEQFF. The chain joins TRBV7-6 to TRBJ2-1; 13 nucleotides match TRBD2. CDR1 is SGHVS and CDR2 is FNYEAQ in the germline V gene. The CDR3 is made up of 18 amino acids. The junction had 10 bases not matched to a gene; V was cut back by 4 bases and J by 4 bases.

V is TRBV6-5 and J is TRBJ2-7; D unresolved. CDR1 is MNHEY, CDR2 SVGAGI, per germline. V shed 6 bases and J shed 2 bases, with 14 bases lying between them. The CDR3 consists of 14 residues. The CDR3 nucleotides are TGTGCCAGCAGAGGCAGTAGCCCTACCTACGAGCAGTACTTC. Its translation: CASRGSSPTYEQYF.

The V call is TRBV2, the J call TRBJ2-5, with D perhaps matching TRBD2 (6 bases). V lost 6 bases to trimming and J lost 5 bases, with 19 bases between them. Germline lookup yields CDR1 SNHLY and CDR2 FYNNEI. CDR3 length: 15 amino acids. The chain's CDR3 is CASRPVRGGGETQYF. The CDR3 region has the DNA TGTGCCAGCAGACCAGTACGGGGAGGTGGGGAGACCCAGTACTTC.

This chain links TRBV2 with TRBJ1-3; D unclear. This CDR3 is built from 13 residues. V gave up 3 bases and J gave up 3 bases, with 6 bases separating them. From germline, CDR1 is SNHLY and CDR2 FYNNEI. CDR3 loop: CASSESGGNTIYF. In DNA, the CDR3 is TGTGCCAGCAGTGAGTCCGGTGGAAACACCATATATTTT. Combining the CDR3 with reference TRBV2 and TRBJ1-3 gives the whole variable domain EPEVTQTPSHQVTQMGQEVILRCVPISNHLYFYWYRQILGQKVEFLVSFYNNEISEKSEIFDDQFSVERPDGSNFTLKIRSTKLEDSAMYFCASSESGGNTIYFGEGSWLTVV.

The chain links TRBV7-2 to TRBJ1-5; 8 nucleotides match TRBD1. Looked up from germline, CDR1 is SGHTA and CDR2 is FQGNSA. Trimming took 1 base from V and 9 from J; bases not matched to a gene: 11. This CDR3 has 16 amino acids. As DNA, the CDR3 is TGTGCCAGCAGCTTAGGAACCACAGGGGGTTTGTGGCCCCAGCATTTT. It is translated as CASSLGTTGGLWPQHF.

The chain employs TRBV13 and TRBJ1-2; the D is unclear. With 6 bases removed from V and 4 bases from J, the gap between germline ends came to 18 bases. The CDR3 has 15 residues. Germline values: CDR1 PRHDT, CDR2 FYEKMQ (reference sequence). The CDR3 nucleotides read TGTGCCAGCAGTCGATATTTGGGGTCCGCCTATGGCTACACCTTC. This gives the protein CASSRYLGSAYGYTF.

The chain recombines TRBV6-5 with TRBJ1-4; D is perhaps TRBD1 (6 bases). With 7 bases removed from V and 0 bases from J, the gap between germline ends came to 12 bases. CDR1 is MNHEY and CDR2 is SVGAGI in the germline V gene. The CDR3 sequence is 15 residues long. CDR3 bases: TGTGCCAGCACCGACAGGTTTGCAACTAATGAAAAACTGTTTTTT. It translates to CASTDRFATNEKLFF.

V is TRBV18 and J is TRBJ2-3; D might be TRBD2 (6 bases). The CDR3 length is 15 residues. V dropped 3 bases and J dropped 0 bases, with 10 bases sitting between them. Germline values: CDR1 KGHSH, CDR2 LQKENI. CDR3 amino acids: CASSPGTPSTDTQYF. Written as DNA, the CDR3 is TGTGCCAGCTCACCGGGGACTCCTAGCACAGATACGCAGTATTTT.

The gene calls are TRBV5-4 and TRBJ1-5; D unresolved. There are 13 residues in the CDR3. Between the trimmed V and J ends, which lost 0 bases and 7 bases, there was a span of 8 bases. Germline loops: CDR1 SGHNT, CDR2 YYREEE (reference sequence). The CDR3 loop is CASSLGLGQPQHF. The CDR3 region has the DNA TGTGCCAGCAGCTTGGGGTTGGGACAGCCCCAGCATTTT. Full variable domain (missing parts from reference TRBV5-4 and TRBJ1-5): ETGVTQSPTHLIKTRGQQVTLRCSSQSGHNTVSWYQQALGQGPQFIFQYYREEENGRGNFPPRFSGLQFPNYSSELNVNALELDDSALYLCASSLGLGQPQHFGDGTRLSIL.

This chain joins TRBV6-5 and TRBJ2-1, with 9 nucleotides matching TRBD1. This CDR3 is built from 15 residues. Per the germline V gene, CDR1 is MNHEY and CDR2 is SVGAGI. Trimming removed 5 bases from V and 5 bases from J; junction bases left unmatched: 7. The CDR3 bases are TGTGCCAGCAGTCGCCGCCGGGACAGGGACAATGAGCAGTTCTTC. This translates into CASSRRRDRDNEQFF.

The rearrangement uses TRBV19 and TRBJ1-1; 9 nucleotides match TRBD1. V dropped 5 bases and J dropped 1; count of bases not matched to a gene: 2. From germline, CDR1 is LNHDA and CDR2 SQIVND (reference sequence). The CDR3 consists of 14 residues. The CDR3 protein is CASSWGQGNTEAFF. The CDR3 nucleotides read TGTGCCAGTAGTTGGGGACAGGGGAACACTGAAGCTTTCTTT.

The chain links TRBV2 to TRBJ2-3; 13 positions agree with TRBD2. Trimming cost V 3 bases and J 8 bases; bases outside gene matches: 8. This CDR3 is 16 amino acids long. CDR1 and CDR2 from the germline V gene are SNHLY and FYNNEI. CDR3 in amino acids: CASSDPGLAGRGTQYF. The CDR3 DNA reads TGTGCCAGCAGTGACCCGGGACTAGCGGGGCGCGGTACGCAGTATTTT.